This note documents a single TCR beta chain sequence. The data are from a study of cytomegalovirus exposure and HLA in healthy donors. Primers included in the PCR were 60 Vbeta and 13 Jbeta primers. Generated by immunoSEQ multiplex PCR, the TCRdb table keeps only in-frame clones and is missing some. The data show some 180,000 clones, about 83% seen once. This CDR3 spans 14 amino acids. The germline V gene encodes CDR1 MNHEY and CDR2 SMNVEV (reference sequence). The V gene lost 8 bases and the J gene lost 9 bases, with 17 bases spanning the gap. This clonotype originated in a man aged 40-49 years in good health and CMV-seropositive. Material for sequencing was PBMCs. The J gene is TRBJ1-6, the V gene TRBV27; possibly TRBD1 for D (6 bases). The CDR3 DNA is TGTGCCAGCGCACAACAGGGTTCGACTTCACCCCTCCACTTT. It yields the protein CASAQQGSTSPLHF.